These T cell receptor beta chains were read from a single sample in a study of cytomegalovirus exposure and HLA in healthy donors. The protocol was immunoSEQ multiplex PCR, while the TCRdb copy is restricted to in-frame clones and leaves out a portion. The sample has tens of thousands of clones, around 82% seen once; the top ten hold 9.5% to 13%. Sequences were obtained from PBMCs. These receptors were obtained from a woman younger than 30 in good health and CMV-seropositive. Both conserved end residues are part of each CDR3. Fields, in order: CDR3 protein, CDR3 DNA, clone size, V gene, D gene, J gene. D genes are given only for firm matches. Size values are once, few and many counts, or a class for expanded clones, and some rows have none.

CASSLSPGLAQYF | TGTGCCAGCAGCTTGTCGCCGGGACTAGCGCAGTATTTT | . | TRBV5-6 | TRBD2 | TRBJ2-3
CASSESKGVGHRAFF | TGTGCCAGCAGTGAATCGAAAGGGGTGGGACATCGAGCTTTCTTT | . | TRBV25-1 | . | TRBJ1-1
CASSMAGSWHGYTF | TGTGCCAGTAGTATGGCAGGTTCATGGCATGGCTACACCTTC | . | TRBV19 | . | TRBJ1-2
CASSGERTGDNYGYTF | TGTGCCAGCAGTGGAGAACGGACAGGGGATAACTATGGCTACACCTTC | . | TRBV2 | TRBD1 | TRBJ1-2
CASSLVPGFPLHF | TGCGCCAGCAGCTTGGTTCCCGGTTTCCCCCTCCACTTT | . | TRBV5-1 | . | TRBJ1-6
CASSVEFTGYEQYF | TGTGCCAGCAGCGTAGAGTTCACAGGGTACGAGCAGTACTTC | . | TRBV9 | . | TRBJ2-7
CASSLAGTRVRWQFF | TGCGCCAGCAGCCTAGCGGGGACTAGGGTCCGTTGGCAGTTCTTC | . | TRBV4-1 | TRBD2 | TRBJ2-1
CASSLAASGYNEQFF | TGCGCCAGCAGCTTGGCGGCTAGCGGTTACAATGAGCAGTTCTTC | . | TRBV5-1 | TRBD2 | TRBJ2-1
CASSRTGGANTIYF | TGTGCCAGCAGTCGGACAGGGGGCGCAAACACCATATATTTT | once | TRBV6-5 | TRBD1 | TRBJ1-3
CASNNPGSGANVLTF | TGCGCCAGCAATAACCCGGGGTCTGGGGCCAACGTCCTGACTTTC | . | TRBV5-1 | . | TRBJ2-6
CASSLPGLSNQPQHF | TGTGCCAGCAGTTTACCAGGGCTCAGCAATCAGCCCCAGCATTTT | . | TRBV28 | . | TRBJ1-5
CASMLDRNTEAFF | TGTGCCAGCATGCTGGACAGGAACACTGAAGCTTTCTTT | few | TRBV2 | . | TRBJ1-1
CATLAGTTDTQYF | TGTGCCACCTTAGCGGGGACTACAGATACGCAGTATTTT | . | TRBV28 | TRBD2 | TRBJ2-3
CASEGVGTEAFF | TGTGCCAGCGAGGGGGTGGGCACTGAAGCTTTCTTT | . | TRBV28 | . | TRBJ1-1
CASSMGTANQPQHF | TGCGCCAGCAGCATGGGGACAGCTAATCAGCCCCAGCATTTT | . | TRBV5-1 | TRBD1 | TRBJ1-5
CASSRPRGRVNTGELFF | TGTGCCAGCAGCCGGCCGCGGGGGCGAGTGAACACCGGGGAGCTGTTTTTT | . | TRBV7-6 | . | TRBJ2-2
CASSSLSGTGDGSTEAFF | TGTGCCAGCAGCTCTTTATCCGGGACAGGGGACGGCAGTACTGAAGCTTTCTTT | . | TRBV7-6 | TRBD1 | TRBJ1-1
CASSLGLSYSSTDTQYF | TGTGCCAGCTCACTGGGACTTTCATATTCTAGCACAGATACGCAGTATTTT | . | TRBV18 | . | TRBJ2-3
CASRGTGLNEKLFF | TGTGCCAGCAGAGGGACAGGGCTTAATGAAAAACTGTTTTTT | . | TRBV6-5 | TRBD1 | TRBJ1-4
CASSMELYYGYTF | TGTGCCAGTAGTATGGAGCTATACTATGGCTACACCTTC | . | TRBV19 | . | TRBJ1-2
CASSSRTGRVTEAFF | TGTGCCAGCAGCTCACGGACAGGCAGAGTCACTGAAGCTTTCTTT | . | TRBV4-2 | TRBD1 | TRBJ1-1
CASRKQGTPYEQYF | TGTGCCAGCAGGAAGCAGGGTACCCCCTACGAGCAGTACTTC | . | TRBV6-5 | . | TRBJ2-7
CASSLAQRGNTGELFF | TGTGCCAGCAGCTTAGCCCAGCGGGGGAACACCGGGGAGCTGTTTTTT | . | TRBV7-2 | TRBD2 | TRBJ2-2
CASSFWGQGADYGYTF | TGTGCCAGCAGCTTCTGGGGACAGGGGGCCGACTATGGCTACACCTTC | . | TRBV7-2 | TRBD1 | TRBJ1-2
CASSLPGQGKGYTF | TGCGCCAGCAGCCTACCGGGACAGGGCAAAGGCTACACCTTC | . | TRBV10-2 | TRBD1 | TRBJ1-2
CAISDRGGRDEQFF | TGTGCCATCAGTGATCGGGGGGGGCGGGATGAGCAGTTCTTC | . | TRBV10-3 | TRBD2 | TRBJ2-1
CASPLSGEQYF | TGTGCAAGTCCTTTATCGGGTGAGCAGTACTTC | . | TRBV12-2 | . | TRBJ2-7
CASGTGLENEQFF | TGTGCTTCCGGGACAGGCCTCGAGAATGAGCAGTTCTTC | . | TRBV19 | TRBD1 | TRBJ2-1
CASTPVQAQETQYF | TGTGCCAGCACCCCTGTTCAGGCCCAAGAGACCCAGTACTTC | . | TRBV6-6 | . | TRBJ2-5
CSVDGQGETEAFF | TGCAGCGTTGATGGTCAGGGGGAGACTGAAGCTTTCTTT | . | TRBV29-1 | TRBD1 | TRBJ1-1
CASRQGTSTDTQYF | TGTGCCAGCAGGCAGGGTACTAGCACAGATACGCAGTATTTT | . | TRBV4-2 | . | TRBJ2-3
CASREQGENTEAFF | TGTGCCAGCAGGGAACAGGGGGAGAACACTGAAGCTTTCTTT | many | TRBV6-5 | TRBD1 | TRBJ1-1
CASRSPGQETQYF | TGTGCCAGCAGGAGTCCAGGGCAGGAGACCCAGTACTTC | . | TRBV27 | . | TRBJ2-5
CASSHGTSGGATDTQYF | TGTGCCAGCAGTCACGGGACTAGCGGGGGGGCCACAGATACGCAGTATTTT | . | TRBV28 | TRBD2 | TRBJ2-3
CASSQPGHLFF | TGCGCCAGCAGCCAACCGGGACATCTGTTCTTC | few | TRBV4-1 | . | TRBJ2-7
CASGARTGTGNTIYF | TGTGCCAGCGGTGCTCGGACAGGGACTGGAAACACCATATATTTT | . | TRBV6-6 | TRBD1 | TRBJ1-3
CASSVPQGASYEQYF | TGTGCCAGCAGCGTCCCCCAGGGGGCGAGCTACGAGCAGTACTTC | . | TRBV28 | TRBD1 | TRBJ2-7
CASSQAVLYEQYF | TGTGCCAGCAGCCAAGCTGTACTCTACGAGCAGTACTTC | . | TRBV14 | . | TRBJ2-7
CAISDSQGLDQPQHF | TGTGCCATCAGTGATAGCCAGGGGCTAGATCAGCCCCAGCATTTT | . | TRBV10-3 | . | TRBJ1-5
CASRLREGSTEAFF | TGTGCCAGCCGGTTAAGGGAGGGGAGCACTGAAGCTTTCTTT | . | TRBV2 | . | TRBJ1-1
CASYHASRGLYTQYF | TGTGCCAGTTACCACGCTAGTAGGGGTCTTTATACGCAGTATTTT | . | TRBV27 | . | TRBJ2-3
CATSRLSQPQHF | TGTGCCACCAGCCGCTTGAGTCAGCCCCAGCATTTT | . | TRBV15 | . | TRBJ1-5
CASSQDPGAGYGYTF | TGCGCCAGCAGCCAAGACCCAGGGGCCGGCTATGGCTACACCTTC | . | TRBV4-1 | . | TRBJ1-2
CASSPPTGLTYNEQFF | TGTGCCAGCAGCCCACCGACAGGGTTAACCTACAATGAGCAGTTCTTC | . | TRBV4-2 | TRBD1 | TRBJ2-1
CASSRQFPNSPLHF | TGTGCCAGCAGCCGACAGTTCCCGAATTCACCCCTCCACTTT | . | TRBV7-9 | . | TRBJ1-6
CASGGSAGGANYGYTF | TGTGCCAGCGGGGGGTCGGCAGGGGGTGCCAACTATGGCTACACCTTC | once | TRBV7-9 | TRBD1 | TRBJ1-2
CASSSPTGYQPQHF | TGTGCCAGTAGTTCCCCGACAGGCTATCAGCCCCAGCATTTT | few | TRBV19 | . | TRBJ1-5
CASSPTSGGATGELFF | TGTGCCAGCAGCCCAACTAGCGGGGGGGCCACCGGGGAGCTGTTTTTT | once | TRBV7-7 | TRBD2 | TRBJ2-2
CASSQDLHRGDIQYF | TGCGCCAGCAGCCAAGATCTCCACAGGGGGGACATTCAGTACTTC | . | TRBV4-1 | TRBD1 | TRBJ2-4